These 25 T cell receptor beta chains originate from one sample sequenced in a study of molecular identifiers for immune sequencing clone quantification. TCRdb re-called the PCR reads with MiXCR, one entry per CDR3 protein. This table has 300,000 to 400,000 distinct CDR3 sequences, roughly a quarter appearing once. Material for sequencing was naive CD8+ T cells from blood, with Jurkat cell RNA spiked in. Sample subset: FACS-sorted CD8+CD4-CCR7+CD45RA+ naive T cells. The receptors were gathered from a human donor in good health. Some libraries in this study had Jurkat cell RNA spiked in.

This chain links TRBV5-4 with TRBJ2-3; 9 bases are shared with TRBD1. The junction had 11 bases not matched to a gene; V was cut back by 2 bases and J by 4 bases. The CDR3 is 17 amino acids. The V gene's germline CDR1 is SGHNT and CDR2 YYREEE (reference sequence). In DNA, the CDR3 is TGTGCCAGCAGCTTAACGCCGGGACAGGGATTAGCAGATACGCAGTATTTT. Its translation is CASSLTPGQGLADTQYF.

This clonotype was seen repeatedly, ten times or more. This rearrangement joins TRBV20-1 to TRBJ2-1; 9 bases map to TRBD1. The V gene's germline CDR1 is DFQATT and CDR2 SNEGSKA (reference sequence). The CDR3 runs to 12 residues. V lost 4 bases, J lost 9 bases, and 4 bases stayed unmatched. The CDR3 bases are TGCAGTGCTACTGGACAGGGGATTGAGCAGTTCTTC. Translating gives CSATGQGIEQFF.

Ten or more counts support this clonotype. The chain uses TRBV29-1 and TRBJ1-1; D is possibly TRBD1 (5 bases). V was shortened by 0 bases and J by 1 base, with 15 bases between the two germline ends. This CDR3 is built from 16 residues. Looked up from germline, CDR1 is SQVTM and CDR2 is ANQGSEA. This CDR3 is CSVEDRGRARNTEAFF. CDR3 nucleotide sequence: TGCAGCGTTGAAGATCGGGGGAGGGCTCGGAACACTGAAGCTTTCTTT.

In regard to this clonotype: One end of the junction does not line up with germline, which may come from a read error. The genes are TRBV5-1 and TRBJ1-5; D gene ambiguous. Per germline, CDR1 SGHRS and CDR2 YFSETQ. The length of the CDR3 is 15 residues. The CDR3 is CASSPVGFENQPQHF. As DNA, the CDR3 is TGCGCCAGCAGCCCAGTGGGCTTTGAAAATCAGCCCCAACATTTT.

CDR3 coding DNA: TGTGCCAGCAGTTTATTGACTAGCGGAACCTACGAGCAGTACTTC. Translation gives CASSLLTSGTYEQYF. V and J are TRBV27 and TRBJ2-7, with 9 bases identical to TRBD2. The CDR3 is made up of 15 amino acids. V lost 1 base to trimming and J lost 2 bases; unmatched junction nucleotides: 3. CDR1 is MNHEY, CDR2 SMNVEV, per germline (reference sequence).

This clonotype was counted only a few times. The CDR3 DNA reads as TGTGCCAGCAGTTCCCGTTTGGGGATCATTTATAGCAATCAGCCCCAGCATTTT. This sequence encodes CASSSRLGIIYSNQPQHF. The V and J genes are TRBV28 and TRBJ1-5; no reliable D call. Per germline, CDR1 MDHEN and CDR2 SYDVKM. V dropped 4 bases and J dropped 0 bases, with 19 bases sitting between them. This CDR3 has 18 amino acids.

The sample holds many counts of this clonotype. V and J are TRBV5-1 and TRBJ2-7; possible D gene TRBD1, 6 bases. Per germline, CDR1 SGHRS and CDR2 YFSETQ. The CDR3 consists of 15 residues. V was shortened by 0 bases and J by 4 bases, with 14 bases between the two germline ends. CDR3 bases: TGCGCCAGCAGCTTGGGGCAGGGGACCCAATACGAGCAGTACTTC. The encoded protein is CASSLGQGTQYEQYF.

This clonotype turned up a few times. One end of the junction varies from germline; a read error may be responsible. J is TRBJ2-1 and V is TRBV20-1, with D maybe TRBD2 (6 bases). CDR1 is DFQATT, CDR2 SNEGSKA, per germline (reference sequence). This CDR3 is 14 amino acids long. The CDR3 spells CSAKSGYSYNEQLF. The CDR3 DNA reads TGCAGTGCCAAAAGCGGGTACTCCTACAATGAGCAGCTCTTC.

There are a few counts of this clonotype. The rearrangement uses TRBV28 and TRBJ2-7; TRBD2 aligns across 10 bases. Germline V gene sequence: CDR1 MDHEN, CDR2 SYDVKM. There are 13 residues in the CDR3. The V segment lost 10 bases and the J segment 5 bases; nucleotides outside the gene matches: 8. DNA of the CDR3: TGTGCCACAAGCGGGAGGGCCGGGAACGAGCAGTACTTC. It yields the protein CATSGRAGNEQYF.

The J gene is TRBJ2-1, the V gene TRBV27; tentatively, D is TRBD2 (6 bases). The germline V gene encodes CDR1 MNHEY and CDR2 SMNVEV (reference sequence). Trimming cost V 5 bases and J 4 bases, with 9 bases left between them. There are 13 residues in the CDR3. The CDR3 DNA reads TGTGCCAGCAGTCCGACTAGTTACAATGAGCAGTTCTTC. This sequence encodes CASSPTSYNEQFF.

This clonotype was counted many times. The V call is TRBV5-4, the J call TRBJ1-1; 11 bases agree with TRBD1. CDR3 length equals 14 residues. Germline V gives CDR1 SGHNT, CDR2 YYREEE (reference sequence). V shed 4 bases, J shed 6 bases, and the junction held 5 bases outside the gene matches. The CDR3, as DNA: TGTGCCAGCAGCGGCCCGGACAGGGGGCCTGAAGCTTTCTTT. This gives the protein CASSGPDRGPEAFF.

CDR3 protein: CASSQDVRERVYGYTF. CDR3 DNA sequence: TGCGCCAGCAGCCAAGATGTGCGGGAAAGGGTGTACGGCTACACCTTC. V is TRBV4-1 and J is TRBJ1-2; D gene ambiguous. The CDR3 runs to 16 residues. Germline lookup yields CDR1 MGHRA and CDR2 YSYEKL. Trimming shortened V by 0 bases and J by 8 bases, and 19 bases separated the two germline ends.

This clonotype was recorded only once. A much larger clone is a single base away; this may be a read error. The CDR3 sequence is CASSVTGGSEALF. In DNA, the CDR3 is TGTGCCAGCAGTGTGACAGGGGGCTCTGAAGCTCTCTTT. The chain links TRBV28 to TRBJ1-1; 10 bases map to TRBD1. The CDR3 has 13 amino acids. CDR1 is MDHEN and CDR2 is SYDVKM in the germline V gene.

Note on this clonotype: A clone one base away is much larger, so this may be a read error. This rearrangement joins TRBV25-1 to TRBJ2-7; 8 bases line up with TRBD1. In germline, CDR1 is MGHDK, CDR2 SYGVNS. V dropped 1 base and J dropped 2; count of bases not matched to a gene: 4. CDR3 length equals 15 residues. The CDR3 sequence: CASSEWTGRTYEQYF. The CDR3, as DNA: TGTGCCAGCAGTGAATGGACAGGGAGAACCTACGAGCAGTACTTC.

This clonotype was detected only a few times. V usage is TRBV7-6 and J usage is TRBJ2-1, with 8 nucleotides matching TRBD2. This CDR3 contains 17 residues. Looked up from germline, CDR1 is SGHVS and CDR2 is FNYEAQ. Germline trimming cut 1 base from V and 0 bases from J; bases unmatched to any gene: 5. CDR3 bases: TGTGCCAGCAGCTTAGTGGCTAGCGGGTACTCCTACAATGAGCAGTTCTTC. Translated, it gives CASSLVASGYSYNEQFF.

This clonotype was detected a few times. For the CDR3, the DNA is TGTGCCAGCAGCCCGTACGCGGAGACCCAGTACTTC. Translation gives CASSPYAETQYF. The rearrangement joins TRBV7-2 to TRBJ2-5; D is undetermined. The germline gives CDR1 SGHTA, CDR2 FQGNSA. The CDR3 runs to 12 residues. V was pared by 5 bases and J by 5 bases, with 9 bases between. The full variable domain, with the rest looked up from reference TRBV7-2 and TRBJ2-5, is GAGVSQSPSNKVTEKGKDVELRCDPISGHTALYWYRQSLGQGLEFLIYFQGNSAPDKSGLPSDRFSAERTGGSVSTLTIQRTQQEDSAVYLCASSPYAETQYFGPGTRLLVL.

This clonotype was observed a few times. The rearrangement uses TRBV12-3 or TRBV12-4 and TRBJ2-5; TRBD2 agrees at 9 bases. J lost 5 bases, V lost 4 bases, and 8 bases had no gene match. The CDR3 is 15 amino acids. The CDR3 is CASSSGLAVFETQYF. The DNA for the CDR3 is TGTGCCAGCAGTTCGGGACTAGCCGTATTCGAGACCCAGTACTTC.

Concerning this clonotype: Just one base apart from a much larger clone, this may be a read error. CDR3 residues: CASSPATGGYEQYF. The CDR3 DNA is TGCGCCAGCAGCCCCGCGACAGGGGGCTACGAGCAGTACTTC. The rearrangement links TRBV4-3 to TRBJ2-7; 9 nucleotides match TRBD1. Germline CDR1 is LGHNA and CDR2 is YSLEER. V lost 4 bases to trimming and J lost 3 bases; unmatched junction nucleotides: 4. This CDR3 contains 14 residues.

This chain joins TRBV10-2 and TRBJ2-5; perhaps TRBD1 as D (5 bases). Trimming shortened V by 2 bases and J by 4 bases, and 11 bases separated the two germline ends. Germline assignment: CDR1 WSHSY and CDR2 SAAADI. CDR3 size: 14 residues. DNA of the CDR3: TGCGCCAGCAGTGAGGGACAATCAATAGAGACCCAGTACTTC. It encodes CASSEGQSIETQYF.

This clonotype was found a few times. V gene TRBV11-2 combines with J gene TRBJ2-7; tentatively, D is TRBD1 (5 bases). The CDR3 is 16 amino acids. The germline V and J ends were trimmed by 5 bases and 0 bases, with 17 bases remaining between them. Germline CDR1 and CDR2: SGHAT and FQNNGV. Written as DNA, the CDR3 is TGTGCCAGCAGCGGACCTCCACAGGTATCCTCCTACGAGCAGTACTTC. This translates into CASSGPPQVSSYEQYF.

This clonotype was found many times. The V call is TRBV29-1, the J call TRBJ1-1; D gene ambiguous. Between the trimmed V and J ends, which lost 6 bases and 6 bases, there was a span of 20 bases. Germline-derived CDR1 and CDR2 are SQVTM and ANQGSEA. There are 14 residues in the CDR3. The CDR3 region has the DNA TGCAGCGTACGGAGGGCCCCCAGGCGCGCTGAAGCTTTCTTT. Its protein product is CSVRRAPRRAEAFF.

This clonotype was counted between two and nine times. The gene calls are TRBV19 and TRBJ1-1; TRBD1 is a possible D gene (5 bases). The CDR3 is made up of 11 amino acids. The V end lost 9 bases, the J end lost 7 bases, and 12 bases lay between the germline ends. The V gene's germline CDR1 is LNHDA and CDR2 SQIVND (reference sequence). The DNA for the CDR3 is TGTGCCAGCCACGACAGCTTTGAAGCTTTCTTT. This gives the protein CASHDSFEAFF.

For this clonotype: A much larger clone differs by one base, so this may be a read error. V is TRBV15 and J is TRBJ2-5; no definite D call. Germline CDR1 and CDR2: LNHNV and YYDKDF (reference sequence). This CDR3 has 12 amino acids. V lost 5 bases, J lost 4 bases, and 8 bases lay in between. This CDR3 is CATSGITETQYF. The CDR3 nucleotides are TGTGCCACCAGCGGCATAACAGAGACCCAGTACTTC.

This clonotype came up a few times. The CDR3 is CASSINDRWSTEAFF. As DNA, the CDR3 is TGTGCCAGTAGTATAAACGACAGATGGAGCACTGAAGCTTTCTTT. This chain joins TRBV19 and TRBJ1-1; TRBD1 is a possible D gene (5 bases). V was clipped by 2 bases and J by 4 bases, with 14 bases between them. CDR3 length: 15 residues. CDR1 and CDR2 (germline): LNHDA, SQIVND (reference sequence).

This clonotype has a handful of counts. The rearrangement links TRBV20-1 to TRBJ2-3, with 7 bases matching TRBD2. The V gene's germline CDR1 is DFQATT and CDR2 SNEGSKA (reference sequence). Trimming took 6 bases from V and 0 from J; bases not matched to a gene: 12. This CDR3 region has 16 residues. The CDR3 sequence: CSASEVRGDSTDTQYF. DNA for the CDR3: TGCAGTGCATCAGAGGTCCGGGGGGACAGCACAGATACGCAGTATTTT.